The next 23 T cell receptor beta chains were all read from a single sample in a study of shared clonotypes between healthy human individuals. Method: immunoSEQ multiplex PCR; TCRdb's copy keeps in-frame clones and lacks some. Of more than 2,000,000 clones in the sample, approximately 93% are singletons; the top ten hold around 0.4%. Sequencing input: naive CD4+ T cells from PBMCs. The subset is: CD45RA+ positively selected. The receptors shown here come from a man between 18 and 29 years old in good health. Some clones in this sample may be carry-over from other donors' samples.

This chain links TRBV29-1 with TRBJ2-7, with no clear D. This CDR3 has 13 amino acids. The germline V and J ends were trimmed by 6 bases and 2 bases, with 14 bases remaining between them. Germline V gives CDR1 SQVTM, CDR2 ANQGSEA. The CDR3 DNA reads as TGCAGCGTATCGCCCGGCCAAGCCTACGAGCAGTACTTC. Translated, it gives CSVSPGQAYEQYF.

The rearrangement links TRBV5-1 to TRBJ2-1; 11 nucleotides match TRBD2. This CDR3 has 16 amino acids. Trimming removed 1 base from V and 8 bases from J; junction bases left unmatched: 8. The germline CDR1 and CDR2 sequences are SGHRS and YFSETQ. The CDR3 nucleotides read TGCGCCAGCAGCTTGACTAGCGGGAGTTTTGGCGATGAGCAGTTCTTC. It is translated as CASSLTSGSFGDEQFF.

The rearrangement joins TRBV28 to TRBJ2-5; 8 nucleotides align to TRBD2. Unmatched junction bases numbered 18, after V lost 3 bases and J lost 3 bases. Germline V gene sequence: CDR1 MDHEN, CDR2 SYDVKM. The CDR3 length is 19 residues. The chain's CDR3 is CASSFLSGRPGGKEETQYF. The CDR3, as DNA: TGTGCCAGCAGTTTTTTAAGTGGACGTCCGGGGGGGAAGGAAGAGACCCAGTACTTC.

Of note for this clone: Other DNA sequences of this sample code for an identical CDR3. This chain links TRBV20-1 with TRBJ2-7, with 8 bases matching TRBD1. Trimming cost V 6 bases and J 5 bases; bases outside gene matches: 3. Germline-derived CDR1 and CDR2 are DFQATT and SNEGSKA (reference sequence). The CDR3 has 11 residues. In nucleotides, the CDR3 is TGCAGTGCCAAGGACAGGGACGAGCAGTACTTC. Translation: CSAKDRDEQYF.

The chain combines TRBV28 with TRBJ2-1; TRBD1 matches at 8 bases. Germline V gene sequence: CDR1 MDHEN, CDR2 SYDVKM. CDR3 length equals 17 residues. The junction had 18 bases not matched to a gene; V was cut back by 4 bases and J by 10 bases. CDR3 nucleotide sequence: TGTGCCAGCAGTTCCTCGGCCGGGACAGGTAATGTTCGCGAGCAGTTCTTC. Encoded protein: CASSSSAGTGNVREQFF. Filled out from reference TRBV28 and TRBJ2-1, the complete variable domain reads DVKVTQSSRYLVKRTGEKVFLECVQDMDHENMFWYRQDPGLGLRLIYFSYDVKMKEKGDIPEGYSVSREKKERFSLILESASTNQTSMYLCASSSSAGTGNVREQFFGPGTRLTVL.

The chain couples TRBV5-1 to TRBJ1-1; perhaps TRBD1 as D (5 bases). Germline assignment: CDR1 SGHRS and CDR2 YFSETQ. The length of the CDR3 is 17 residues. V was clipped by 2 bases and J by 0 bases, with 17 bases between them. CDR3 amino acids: CASSFTDRGAMNTEAFF. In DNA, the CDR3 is TGCGCCAGCAGCTTTACGGACCGAGGGGCAATGAACACTGAAGCTTTCTTT.

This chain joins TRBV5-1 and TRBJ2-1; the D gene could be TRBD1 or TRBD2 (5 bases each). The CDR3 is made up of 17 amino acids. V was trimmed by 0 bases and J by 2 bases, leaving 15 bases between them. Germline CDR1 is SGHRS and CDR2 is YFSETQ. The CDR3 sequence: CASSLATGTDTYNEQFF. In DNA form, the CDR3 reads TGCGCCAGCAGCTTGGCTACCGGGACGGATACCTACAATGAGCAGTTCTTC.

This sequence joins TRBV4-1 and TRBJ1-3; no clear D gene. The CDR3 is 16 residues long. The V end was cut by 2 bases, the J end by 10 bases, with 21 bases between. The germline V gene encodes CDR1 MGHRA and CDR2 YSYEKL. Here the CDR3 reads CASSQPPGSLGYTIYF. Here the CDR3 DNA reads TGCGCCAGCAGCCAACCCCCGGGATCCCTTGGTTATACCATATATTTT.

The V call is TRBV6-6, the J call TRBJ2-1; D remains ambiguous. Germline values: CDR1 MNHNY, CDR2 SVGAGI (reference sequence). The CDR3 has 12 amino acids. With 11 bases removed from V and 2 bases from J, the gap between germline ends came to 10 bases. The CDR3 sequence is CAAAEPYNEQFF. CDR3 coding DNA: TGTGCCGCGGCGGAGCCCTACAATGAGCAGTTCTTC.

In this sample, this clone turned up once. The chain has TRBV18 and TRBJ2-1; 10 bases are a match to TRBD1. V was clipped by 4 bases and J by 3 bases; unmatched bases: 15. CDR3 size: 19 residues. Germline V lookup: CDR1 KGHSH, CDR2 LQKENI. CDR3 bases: TGTGCCAGCTCACTAACCGGGACAGGGGTTTTAGGGGGCTACAATGAGCAGTTCTTC. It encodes CASSLTGTGVLGGYNEQFF.

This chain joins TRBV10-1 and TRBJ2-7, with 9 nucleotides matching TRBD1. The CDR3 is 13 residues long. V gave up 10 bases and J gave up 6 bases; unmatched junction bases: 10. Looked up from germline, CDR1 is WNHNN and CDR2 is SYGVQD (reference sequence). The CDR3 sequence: CATEGQGGGEQYF. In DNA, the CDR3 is TGCGCCACCGAGGGACAGGGTGGCGGCGAGCAGTACTTC.

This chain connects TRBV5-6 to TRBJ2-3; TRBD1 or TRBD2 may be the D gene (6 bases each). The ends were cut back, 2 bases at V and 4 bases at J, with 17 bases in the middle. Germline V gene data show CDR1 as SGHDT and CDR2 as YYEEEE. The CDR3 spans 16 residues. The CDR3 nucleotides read TGTGCCAGCAGCTTAGTAGGGGGGTCAGGTTCAGATACGCAGTATTTT. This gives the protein CASSLVGGSGSDTQYF.

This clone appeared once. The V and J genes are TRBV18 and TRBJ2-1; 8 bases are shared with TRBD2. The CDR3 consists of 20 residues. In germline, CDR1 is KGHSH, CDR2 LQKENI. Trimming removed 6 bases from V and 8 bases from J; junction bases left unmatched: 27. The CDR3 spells CASSHRPPPGVAGPGDEQFF. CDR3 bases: TGTGCCAGCTCCCACAGGCCCCCGCCGGGGGTAGCGGGACCAGGAGATGAGCAGTTCTTC.

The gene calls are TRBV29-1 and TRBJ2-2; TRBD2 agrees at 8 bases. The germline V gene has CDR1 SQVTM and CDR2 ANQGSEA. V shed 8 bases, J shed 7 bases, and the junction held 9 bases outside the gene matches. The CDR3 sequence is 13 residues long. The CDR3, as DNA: TGCAGCCACGGGAGGGGGGTTGACGGGGAGCTGTTTTTT. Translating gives CSHGRGVDGELFF.

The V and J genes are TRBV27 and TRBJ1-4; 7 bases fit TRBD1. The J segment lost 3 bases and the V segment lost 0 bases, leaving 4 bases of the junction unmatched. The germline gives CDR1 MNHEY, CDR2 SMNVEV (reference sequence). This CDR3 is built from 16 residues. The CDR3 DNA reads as TGTGCCAGCAGTTTATCAGGGGGCACCGCTAATGAAAAACTGTTTTTT. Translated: CASSLSGGTANEKLFF.

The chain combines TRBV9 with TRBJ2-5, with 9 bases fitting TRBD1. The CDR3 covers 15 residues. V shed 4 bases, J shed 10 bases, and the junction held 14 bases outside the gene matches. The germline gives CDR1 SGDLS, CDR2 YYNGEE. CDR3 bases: TGTGCCAGCAGCCCACCGGGACAGGGCGAGTTATTCCAGTACTTC. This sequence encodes CASSPPGQGELFQYF.

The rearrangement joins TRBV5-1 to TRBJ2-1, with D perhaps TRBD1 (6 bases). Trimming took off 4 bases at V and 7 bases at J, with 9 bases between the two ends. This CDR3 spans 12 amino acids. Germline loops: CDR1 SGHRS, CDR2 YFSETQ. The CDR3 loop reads CASSTTGNEQFF. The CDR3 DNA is TGCGCCAGCAGCACGACAGGAAATGAGCAGTTCTTC. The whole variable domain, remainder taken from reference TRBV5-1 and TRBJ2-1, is KAGVTQTPRYLIKTRGQQVTLSCSPISGHRSVSWYQQTPGQGLQFLFEYFSETQRNKGNFPGRFSGRQFSNSRSEMNVSTLELGDSALYLCASSTTGNEQFFGPGTRLTVL.

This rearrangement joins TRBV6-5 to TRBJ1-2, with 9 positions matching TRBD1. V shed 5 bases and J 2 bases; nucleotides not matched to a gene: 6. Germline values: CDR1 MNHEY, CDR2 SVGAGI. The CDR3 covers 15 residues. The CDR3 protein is CASSPRTGDNYGYTF. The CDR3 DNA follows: TGTGCCAGCAGTCCACGGACAGGGGACAACTATGGCTACACCTTC.

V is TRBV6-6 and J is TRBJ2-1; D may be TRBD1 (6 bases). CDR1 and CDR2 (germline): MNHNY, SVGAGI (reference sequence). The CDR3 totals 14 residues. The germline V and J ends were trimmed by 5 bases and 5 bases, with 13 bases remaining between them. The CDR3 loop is CASSLRGVDNEQFF. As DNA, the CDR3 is TGTGCCAGCAGTCTCAGGGGAGTAGACAATGAGCAGTTCTTC.

The CDR3 spells CATSIPGTMNTEAFF. The CDR3 bases are TGTGCCACCAGCATTCCCGGGACAATGAACACTGAAGCTTTCTTT. The chain employs TRBV15 and TRBJ1-1; TRBD1 is a possible D gene (6 bases). CDR1 is LNHNV, CDR2 YYDKDF, per germline (reference sequence). With 4 bases removed from V and 0 bases from J, the gap between germline ends came to 12 bases. The CDR3 extends over 15 amino acids.

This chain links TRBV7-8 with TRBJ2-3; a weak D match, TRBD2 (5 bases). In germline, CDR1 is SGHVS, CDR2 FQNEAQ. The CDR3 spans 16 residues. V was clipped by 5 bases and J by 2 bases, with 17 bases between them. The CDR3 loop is CASSPLVDYPTDTQYF. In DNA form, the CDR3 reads TGTGCCAGCAGCCCGCTTGTTGACTACCCCACAGATACGCAGTATTTT.

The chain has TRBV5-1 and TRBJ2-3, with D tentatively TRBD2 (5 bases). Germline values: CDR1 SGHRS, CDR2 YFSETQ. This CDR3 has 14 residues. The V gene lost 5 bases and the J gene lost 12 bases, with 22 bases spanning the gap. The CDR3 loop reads CASSTEGLIHPQYF. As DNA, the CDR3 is TGCGCCAGCAGTACAGAGGGCCTCATCCACCCCCAGTATTTT.

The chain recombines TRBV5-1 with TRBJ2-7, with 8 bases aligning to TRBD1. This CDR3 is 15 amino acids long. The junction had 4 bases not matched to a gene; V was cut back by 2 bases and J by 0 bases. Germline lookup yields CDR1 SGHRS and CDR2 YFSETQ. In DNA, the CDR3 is TGCGCCAGCAGCTTTTGGACAGGGACCTCCTACGAGCAGTACTTC. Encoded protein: CASSFWTGTSYEQYF.